These T cell receptor beta chains were read from a single sample in a study of cytomegalovirus exposure and HLA in healthy donors. The data were produced by immunoSEQ multiplex PCR, yet TCRdb's version contains in-frame clones alone and is incomplete. The sample contains 100,000 to 150,000 clones, roughly 90% of which appear only once. Sequencing was carried out using PBMCs. The source is a man aged 25 to 45 in good health and CMV-seronegative. Both conserved end residues are part of each CDR3. Each record gives: clone size, J gene, D gene, V gene, CDR3 DNA, CDR3 protein. D genes are given only for firm matches. Not every row has a clone size; where given, it reads once, few, many or a size class.

clone size: .; J gene: TRBJ2-7; D gene: TRBD2; V gene: TRBV18; CDR3 DNA: TGTGCCAGCTCACCACCAAGCGGGAGCGGCGAGCAGTACTTC; CDR3 protein: CASSPPSGSGEQYF
clone size: .; J gene: TRBJ1-1; D gene: TRBD1; V gene: TRBV7-2; CDR3 DNA: TGTGCCAGCAGTGGACAGGGGCACACTGAAGCTTTCTTT; CDR3 protein: CASSGQGHTEAFF
clone size: .; J gene: TRBJ2-7; D gene: TRBD2; V gene: TRBV4-3; CDR3 DNA: TGCGCCAGCAGCCAAGTCCTAGCGGGAGGGCCCTACGAGCAGTACTTC; CDR3 protein: CASSQVLAGGPYEQYF
clone size: .; J gene: TRBJ1-1; D gene: .; V gene: TRBV5-5; CDR3 DNA: TGTGCCAGCAGTTCCCAGGGGTTTGAAGCTTTCTTT; CDR3 protein: CASSSQGFEAFF
clone size: .; J gene: TRBJ1-2; D gene: .; V gene: TRBV7-3; CDR3 DNA: TGTGCCAGCAGCCCGACAGAGACCTATGGCTACACCTTC; CDR3 protein: CASSPTETYGYTF
clone size: .; J gene: TRBJ2-2; D gene: TRBD1; V gene: TRBV5-1; CDR3 DNA: TGCGCCAGCAGGCCGTATTTCGGGACAGGGGCCGTAATGGACACCGGGGAGCTGTTTTTT; CDR3 protein: CASRPYFGTGAVMDTGELFF
clone size: .; J gene: TRBJ1-2; D gene: .; V gene: TRBV11-2; CDR3 DNA: TGTGCCAGCAGTGGCACCGGGACTTCCTCTGGCTACACCTTC; CDR3 protein: CASSGTGTSSGYTF
clone size: few; J gene: TRBJ2-5; D gene: .; V gene: TRBV6-1; CDR3 DNA: TGTGCCAGCTCTAGCGTTCGGGAGACCCAGTACTTC; CDR3 protein: CASSSVRETQYF
clone size: few; J gene: TRBJ1-5; D gene: TRBD1; V gene: TRBV19; CDR3 DNA: TGTGCCAGTAGTATAGATCTCAACAGGGGGCGCGATCAGCCCCAGCATTTT; CDR3 protein: CASSIDLNRGRDQPQHF
clone size: .; J gene: TRBJ2-7; D gene: TRBD2; V gene: TRBV6-5; CDR3 DNA: TGTGCCAGCAGTTCCCTTAGCGGGAGGGCCACCGAGCAGTACTTC; CDR3 protein: CASSSLSGRATEQYF
clone size: .; J gene: TRBJ2-7; D gene: TRBD2; V gene: TRBV14; CDR3 DNA: TGTGCCAGCAGCCAAGATTTTCGAAGCGGGAGTTCCTACGAGCAGTACTTC; CDR3 protein: CASSQDFRSGSSYEQYF
clone size: few; J gene: TRBJ2-1; D gene: TRBD1; V gene: TRBV7-9; CDR3 DNA: TGTGCCAGCAGTGGTACCCCCCGGGACAGGGCCAACAATGAGCAGTTCTTC; CDR3 protein: CASSGTPRDRANNEQFF
clone size: once; J gene: TRBJ1-1; D gene: .; V gene: TRBV6-6; CDR3 DNA: TGTGCCAGCAGACCCCGAGACAGGAACACTGAAGCTTTCTTT; CDR3 protein: CASRPRDRNTEAFF
clone size: .; J gene: TRBJ1-4; D gene: .; V gene: TRBV18; CDR3 DNA: TGTGCCAGCTCACCGAGTACAGGTGGTGGTAATGAAAAACTGTTTTTT; CDR3 protein: CASSPSTGGGNEKLFF
clone size: .; J gene: TRBJ1-2; D gene: .; V gene: TRBV2; CDR3 DNA: TGTGCCAGCAGTCACCCCCCGGGGGGGGGCGCCGACTATGGCTACACCTTC; CDR3 protein: CASSHPPGGGADYGYTF
clone size: .; J gene: TRBJ2-7; D gene: .; V gene: TRBV6-5; CDR3 DNA: TGTGCCAGCAGTGGCGCCCATAGCGACTACGAGCAGTACTTC; CDR3 protein: CASSGAHSDYEQYF